One T cell receptor beta chain is described in this entry. The antigen is unknown. This record comes from a study of T cell responses to AZD1222 COVID-19 vaccine. Study-wide findings and caveats: Regions left unmutated in variants are reportedly the target of nearly half of spike-specific TCRs.

The repertoire was sequenced with immunoSEQ multiplex PCR; TCRdb's copy has only in-frame clones and lacks some. The top ten hold about 2.5% of the sample, which has more than 95,000 clones, approximately 87% seen once. V lost 3 bases and J 1 base, leaving 9 bases between the germline ends. Germline V lookup: CDR1 WNHNN, CDR2 SYGVQD (reference sequence). CDR3 size: 14 residues. This receptor was taken from an adult in good health. J is TRBJ1-1 and V is TRBV10-1; D not resolved. The sequences come from peripheral blood, collected on day 0 of AZD1222 vaccination. The CDR3 DNA reads TGCGCCAGCAGTGAACGTCGTCAGAACACTGAAGCTTTCTTT. This translates into CASSERRQNTEAFF.